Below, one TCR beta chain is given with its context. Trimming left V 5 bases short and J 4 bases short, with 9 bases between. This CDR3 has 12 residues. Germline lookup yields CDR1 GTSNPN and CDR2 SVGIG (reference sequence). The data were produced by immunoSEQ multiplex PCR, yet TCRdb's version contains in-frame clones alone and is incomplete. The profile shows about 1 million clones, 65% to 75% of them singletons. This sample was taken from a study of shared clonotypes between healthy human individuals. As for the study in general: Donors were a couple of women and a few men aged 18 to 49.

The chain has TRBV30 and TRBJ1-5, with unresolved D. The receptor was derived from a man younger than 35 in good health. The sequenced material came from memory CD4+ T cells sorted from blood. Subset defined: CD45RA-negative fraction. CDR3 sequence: CAWGSNNQPQHF. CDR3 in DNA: TGTGCCTGGGGCTCAAATAATCAGCCCCAGCATTTT.